These 25 T cell receptor beta chains were all obtained from the same sample, sequenced in a study of PD-L1 blockade in urothelial cancer. Data came from immunoSEQ multiplex PCR; TCRdb stores just in-frame clones and leaves some out. Seen here are approximately 30,000 clones, 75% to 90% observed once, and the top ten hold roughly 2.1%. Sequences were derived from PBMCs, sampled around atezolizumab (anti-PD-L1) treatment. These receptors all stem from a middle-aged man with urothelial cancer.

The chain recombines TRBV18 with TRBJ2-1; possibly TRBD2 for D (7 bases). The CDR3 has 15 residues. Germline CDR1 KGHSH, CDR2 LQKENI. The V end lost 3 bases, the J end lost 3 bases, and 12 bases lay between the germline ends. CDR3 in amino acids: CASSPRGAIYNEQFF. The CDR3 DNA reads TGTGCCAGCTCACCCCGGGGGGCCATCTACAATGAGCAGTTCTTC.

The V and J genes are TRBV4-2 and TRBJ2-1; 12 bases map to TRBD2. The CDR3 is 15 residues long. The junction had 3 bases not matched to a gene; V was cut back by 6 bases and J by 3 bases. Germline V gene sequence: CDR1 LGHNA, CDR2 YNFKEQ. As DNA, the CDR3 is TGTGCCAGCAGTCGACTAGCGGGAGACTACAATGAGCAGTTCTTC. It is translated as CASSRLAGDYNEQFF.

The V and J genes are TRBV18 and TRBJ1-5; D is unclear. Germline lookup yields CDR1 KGHSH and CDR2 LQKENI. The CDR3 consists of 14 residues. Trimming shortened V by 2 bases and J by 0 bases, and 5 bases separated the two germline ends. The CDR3, as DNA: TGTGCCAGCTCACCAGAGGTTAGCAATCAGCCCCAGCATTTT. It translates to CASSPEVSNQPQHF. The variable domain in full, with the rest retrieved from reference TRBV18 and TRBJ1-5, is NAGVMQNPRHLVRRRGQEARLRCSPMKGHSHVYWYRQLPEEGLKFMVYLQKENIIDESGMPKERFSAEFPKEGPSILRIQQVVRGDSAAYFCASSPEVSNQPQHFGDGTRLSIL.

Relative to its sample, this clone is medium-sized. The genes are TRBV6-5 and TRBJ2-7, with D hard to call. The CDR3 has 13 amino acids. Trimming left V 8 bases short and J 5 bases short, with 16 bases between. CDR1 is MNHEY and CDR2 is SVGAGI in the germline V gene. In nucleotides, the CDR3 is TGTGCCAGCGGGCCCCCTACAAGCCACGAGCAGTACTTC. Its translation is CASGPPTSHEQYF.

The V call is TRBV5-1, the J call TRBJ2-7; D may be TRBD2 (6 bases). CDR1 SGHRS and CDR2 YFSETQ come from the germline V gene. This CDR3 has 16 amino acids. V was shortened by 0 bases and J by 0 bases, with 13 bases between the two germline ends. The CDR3, as DNA: TGCGCCAGCAGCTTGGCTGGCGGAGGGAGCTCCTACGAGCAGTACTTC. It yields the protein CASSLAGGGSSYEQYF.

The chain couples TRBV19 to TRBJ1-2; TRBD1 matches 8 bases. Germline lookup yields CDR1 LNHDA and CDR2 SQIVND (reference sequence). Trimming cost V 4 bases and J 4 bases; bases outside gene matches: 5. The CDR3 runs to 14 residues. The CDR3 spells CASSRTGNAYGYTF. In nucleotides, the CDR3 is TGTGCCAGTAGTAGGACAGGGAATGCCTATGGCTACACCTTC. Complete variable domain (other parts from reference TRBV19 and TRBJ1-2): DGGITQSPKYLFRKEGQNVTLSCEQNLNHDAMYWYRQDPGQGLRLIYYSQIVNDFQKGDIAEGYSVSREKKESFPLTVTSAQKNPTAFYLCASSRTGNAYGYTFGSGTRLTVV.

This clone was recorded a few times. The rearrangement joins TRBV5-8 to TRBJ1-1, with 8 bases aligning to TRBD1. V was pared by 1 base and J by 0 bases, with 2 bases of the junction left unmatched. Germline V gives CDR1 SGHTS, CDR2 YDEGEE. This CDR3 is 15 amino acids long. The CDR3 loop reads CASSLQGALNTEAFF. The CDR3 DNA sequence: TGTGCCAGCAGCTTGCAGGGGGCCCTGAACACTGAAGCTTTCTTT.

This sequence joins TRBV27 and TRBJ1-1; TRBD1 agrees at 9 bases. Looked up from germline, CDR1 is MNHEY and CDR2 is SMNVEV (reference sequence). This CDR3 is built from 15 residues. V trimming: 2 bases; J trimming: 5 bases; junction bases outside the gene matches: 6. DNA of the CDR3: TGTGCCAGCAGTTTAGGGACAGGGAGGAGGACTGAAGCTTTCTTT. Amino acid sequence: CASSLGTGRRTEAFF.

The chain links TRBV7-8 to TRBJ1-5, with a tentative D call TRBD1 (6 bases). This CDR3 has 16 residues. Germline V gene sequence: CDR1 SGHVS, CDR2 FQNEAQ. V was trimmed by 5 bases and J by 6 bases, leaving 20 bases between them. This chain's CDR3 is CASSVRARGAPQPQHF. CDR3 nucleotides: TGTGCCAGCAGCGTAAGGGCCAGGGGTGCCCCTCAGCCCCAGCATTTT.

This clone appeared once. The CDR3 DNA sequence: TGTGCCAGCAATCCGGGGGGGAGTCGCAGGGATGAAAAACTGTTTTTT. Its protein product is CASNPGGSRRDEKLFF. The chain employs TRBV11-3 and TRBJ1-4; tentative D call: TRBD1 (5 bases). Deletions cut 7 bases from V and 6 bases from J, with 21 bases between. This CDR3 is 16 amino acids long. The germline CDR1 and CDR2 sequences are SGHNT and YENEEA.

This chain joins TRBV6-5 and TRBJ1-2, with 10 bases identical to TRBD1. The germline V gene encodes CDR1 MNHEY and CDR2 SVGAGI. The V segment lost 7 bases and the J segment 4 bases; nucleotides outside the gene matches: 9. The CDR3 loop spans 15 amino acids. The CDR3 DNA reads as TGTGCCAGCACCATGGGGACAGGGGACGTCTATGGCTACACCTTC. It is translated as CASTMGTGDVYGYTF.

The chain's CDR3 is CASSPSGIMNTEAFF. The CDR3 DNA follows: TGTGCCAGCAGTCCCTCGGGGATCATGAACACTGAAGCTTTCTTT. V usage is TRBV6-5 and J usage is TRBJ1-1; the D is unclear. Germline-derived CDR1 and CDR2 are MNHEY and SVGAGI. This CDR3 has 15 amino acids. The ends were cut back, 5 bases at V and 0 bases at J, with 13 bases in the middle.

The chain combines TRBV7-2 with TRBJ2-7; a possible D gene is TRBD1 (6 bases). Germline loops: CDR1 SGHTA, CDR2 FQGNSA. The V end was cut by 3 bases, the J end by 6 bases, with 9 bases between. CDR3 length: 12 amino acids. CDR3 amino acids: CASSFRGGEQYF. CDR3 coding DNA: TGTGCCAGCAGCTTCAGGGGTGGCGAGCAGTACTTC.

The CDR3 DNA sequence: TGTGCCAGCAGTGCGGACAGGAACACTGAAGCTTTCTTT. It yields the protein CASSADRNTEAFF. V usage is TRBV6-5 and J usage is TRBJ1-1; possible D gene TRBD1, 6 bases. Trimming removed 5 bases at V and 1 base at J, with 8 bases between. The germline CDR1 and CDR2 sequences are MNHEY and SVGAGI. CDR3 size: 13 residues.

The chain employs TRBV7-9 and TRBJ2-4, with 8 nucleotides matching TRBD1. The CDR3 is 15 amino acids. V shed 4 bases and J 5 bases; nucleotides not matched to a gene: 7. The germline gives CDR1 SEHNR, CDR2 FQNEAQ (reference sequence). The CDR3 here is CASSSFGTGENIQYF. In DNA form, the CDR3 reads TGTGCCAGCAGCTCCTTTGGGACAGGCGAAAACATTCAGTACTTC.

The rearrangement joins TRBV9 to TRBJ2-3; 10 nucleotides align to TRBD2. CDR3 length: 16 amino acids. V trimming: 3 bases; J trimming: 2 bases; junction bases outside the gene matches: 6. Per the germline V gene, CDR1 is SGDLS and CDR2 is YYNGEE. DNA of the CDR3: TGTGCCAGCAGCGAGACTAGCGGGCAGAACACAGATACGCAGTATTTT. Protein sequence: CASSETSGQNTDTQYF.

J is TRBJ2-6 and V is TRBV19; possibly TRBD1 for D (6 bases). CDR1 is LNHDA and CDR2 is SQIVND in the germline V gene (reference sequence). V was clipped by 7 bases and J by 4 bases, with 14 bases between them. This CDR3 comprises 15 residues. The CDR3 is CASTPLGAGANVLTF. The CDR3 nucleotides are TGTGCCAGTACCCCTCTGGGGGCCGGGGCCAACGTCCTGACTTTC.

This chain links TRBV14 with TRBJ2-6; 7 nucleotides align to TRBD2. Trimming removed 0 bases from V and 4 bases from J; junction bases left unmatched: 6. The CDR3 length is 17 residues. The V gene's germline CDR1 is SGHDN and CDR2 FVKESK. DNA of the CDR3: TGTGCCAGCAGCCAAGATCTCCTAGCGGCCGGGGCCAACGTCCTGACTTTC. It specifies CASSQDLLAAGANVLTF.

The V and J genes are TRBV29-1 and TRBJ2-7, with TRBD1 matching over 9 bases. CDR1 is SQVTM, CDR2 ANQGSEA, per germline. The V and J ends lost 8 bases and 7 bases, in that order; junction bases with no gene match: 15. The CDR3 is 14 amino acids. The CDR3 is CSPLNWTGVGEQYF. Written as DNA, the CDR3 is TGCAGCCCTTTAAACTGGACAGGGGTAGGAGAGCAGTACTTC.

V is TRBV18 and J is TRBJ2-3; D remains ambiguous. Germline CDR1 reads KGHSH; CDR2 reads LQKENI. V dropped 3 bases and J dropped 2 bases, with 3 bases sitting between them. This CDR3 is built from 12 residues. The CDR3 reads CASSPNTDTQYF. CDR3 nucleotides: TGTGCCAGCTCACCTAACACAGATACGCAGTATTTT.

This sequence joins TRBV29-1 and TRBJ2-7, with D perhaps matching TRBD1 (5 bases). The germline V gene encodes CDR1 SQVTM and CDR2 ANQGSEA. The CDR3 runs to 12 residues. V lost 1 base, J lost 4 bases, and 8 bases lay in between. The CDR3 spells CSVEVGQYEQYF. The CDR3, as DNA: TGCAGCGTTGAAGTAGGACAATACGAGCAGTACTTC.

The chain has TRBV10-3 and TRBJ1-1; a possible D gene is TRBD1 (5 bases). This CDR3 is 14 amino acids long. From germline, CDR1 is ENHRY and CDR2 SYGVKD. V was trimmed by 0 bases and J by 5 bases, leaving 10 bases between them. The CDR3 DNA reads as TGTGCCATCAGTGAGTCGCAGGGTGTAACTGAAGCTTTCTTT. Residues: CAISESQGVTEAFF.

The V gene is TRBV2, the J gene TRBJ1-1; maybe TRBD1 (5 bases). The CDR3 has 13 amino acids. V was shortened by 8 bases and J by 4 bases, with 14 bases between the two germline ends. From germline, CDR1 is SNHLY and CDR2 FYNNEI. The CDR3, as DNA: TGTGCCAGCCAACCGGTGGGGGGCACTGAAGCTTTCTTT. Its protein product is CASQPVGGTEAFF.

This chain links TRBV2 with TRBJ1-2; 7 bases fit TRBD1. Germline assignment: CDR1 SNHLY and CDR2 FYNNEI. The V gene end was trimmed by 8 bases and the J gene end by 5 bases; junction bases not matched to a gene: 5. This CDR3 region has 12 residues. The CDR3 spells CASRGQIYGYTF. CDR3 DNA sequence: TGTGCCAGCCGGGGACAGATTTATGGCTACACCTTC. The full variable domain, completed using reference TRBV2 and TRBJ1-2, is EPEVTQTPSHQVTQMGQEVILRCVPISNHLYFYWYRQILGQKVEFLVSFYNNEISEKSEIFDDQFSVERPDGSNFTLKIRSTKLEDSAMYFCASRGQIYGYTFGSGTRLTVV.

This rearrangement joins TRBV6-5 to TRBJ1-2; D is possibly TRBD1 (6 bases). CDR3 length: 13 amino acids. The V end lost 5 bases, the J end lost 4 bases, and 11 bases lay between the germline ends. Germline values: CDR1 MNHEY, CDR2 SVGAGI. The CDR3 sequence is CASSNTGRYGYTF. CDR3 nucleotides: TGTGCCAGCAGTAACACAGGGCGCTATGGCTACACCTTC.